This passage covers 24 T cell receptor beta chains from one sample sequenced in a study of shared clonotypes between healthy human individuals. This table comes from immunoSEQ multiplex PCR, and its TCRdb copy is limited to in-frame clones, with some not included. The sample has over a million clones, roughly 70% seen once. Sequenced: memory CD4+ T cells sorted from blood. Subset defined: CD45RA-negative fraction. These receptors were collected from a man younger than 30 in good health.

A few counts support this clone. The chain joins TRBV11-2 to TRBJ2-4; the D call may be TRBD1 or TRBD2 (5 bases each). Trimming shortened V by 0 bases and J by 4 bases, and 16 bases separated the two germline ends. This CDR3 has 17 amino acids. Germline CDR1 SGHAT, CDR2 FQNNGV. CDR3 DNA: TGTGCCAGCAGCTTAGAGGACCAGAGGGGTGGGAAAAACATTCAGTACTTC. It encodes CASSLEDQRGGKNIQYF.

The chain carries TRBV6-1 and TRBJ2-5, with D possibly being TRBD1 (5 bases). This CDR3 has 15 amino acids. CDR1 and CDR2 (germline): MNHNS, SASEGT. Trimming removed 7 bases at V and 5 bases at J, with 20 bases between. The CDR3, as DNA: TGTGCCAGCACCGAAGGGGCAGGGTTGGGGGAGACCCAGTACTTC. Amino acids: CASTEGAGLGETQYF.

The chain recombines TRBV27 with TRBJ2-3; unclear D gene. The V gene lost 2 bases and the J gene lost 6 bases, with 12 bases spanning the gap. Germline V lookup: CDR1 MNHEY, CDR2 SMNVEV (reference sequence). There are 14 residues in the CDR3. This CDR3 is CASSLDESGDTQYF. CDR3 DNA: TGTGCCAGCAGTTTAGACGAATCTGGGGATACGCAGTATTTT.

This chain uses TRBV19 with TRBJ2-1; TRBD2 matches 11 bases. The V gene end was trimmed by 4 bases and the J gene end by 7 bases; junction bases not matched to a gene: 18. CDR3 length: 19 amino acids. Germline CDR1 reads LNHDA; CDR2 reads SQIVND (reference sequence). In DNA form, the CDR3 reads TGTGCCAGTAGTAAGGACGGGACTAGCGGCAACAAACTCCTGAATGAGCAGTTCTTC. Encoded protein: CASSKDGTSGNKLLNEQFF.

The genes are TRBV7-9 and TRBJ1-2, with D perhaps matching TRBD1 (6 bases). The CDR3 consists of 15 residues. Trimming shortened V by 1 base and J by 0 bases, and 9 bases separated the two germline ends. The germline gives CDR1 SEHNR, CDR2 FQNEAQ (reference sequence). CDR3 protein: CASSLEGGANYGYTF. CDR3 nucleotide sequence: TGTGCCAGCAGCTTAGAGGGGGGAGCTAACTATGGCTACACCTTC.

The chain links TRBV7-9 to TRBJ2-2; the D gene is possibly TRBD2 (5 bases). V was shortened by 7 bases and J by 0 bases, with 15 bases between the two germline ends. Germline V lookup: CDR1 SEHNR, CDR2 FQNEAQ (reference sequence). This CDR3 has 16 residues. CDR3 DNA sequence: TGTGCCAGCATTTCCCCCTCACTAGCGAACACCGGGGAGCTGTTTTTT. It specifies CASISPSLANTGELFF. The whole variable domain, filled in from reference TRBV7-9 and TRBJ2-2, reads DTGVSQNPRHKITKRGQNVTFRCDPISEHNRLYWYRQTLGQGPEFLTYFQNEAQLEKSRLLSDRFSAERPKGSFSTLEIQRTEQGDSAMYLCASISPSLANTGELFFGEGSRLTVL.

The CDR3 DNA sequence: TGTGCCAGCAGCCCTAATGACAGGGGGCGAGGAACTGAAGCTTTCTTT. It translates to CASSPNDRGRGTEAFF. The V call is TRBV7-9, the J call TRBJ1-1; the match to TRBD1 covers 10 bases. The junction had 11 bases not matched to a gene; V was cut back by 5 bases and J by 5 bases. Germline CDR1 and CDR2: SEHNR and FQNEAQ (reference sequence). This CDR3 comprises 16 residues.

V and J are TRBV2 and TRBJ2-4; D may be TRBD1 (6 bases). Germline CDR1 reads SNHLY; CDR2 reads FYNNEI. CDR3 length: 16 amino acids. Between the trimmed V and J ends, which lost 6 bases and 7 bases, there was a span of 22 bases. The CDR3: CASRKTGQARNNIQYF. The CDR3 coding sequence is TGTGCCAGCAGAAAGACAGGCCAGGCGAGAAATAACATTCAGTACTTC.

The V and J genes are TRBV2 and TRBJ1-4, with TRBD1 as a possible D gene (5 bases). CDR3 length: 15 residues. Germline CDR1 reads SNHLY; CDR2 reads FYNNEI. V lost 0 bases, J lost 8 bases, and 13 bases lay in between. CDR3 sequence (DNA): TGTGCCAGCAGTGAAGCGGGGGTGTTCGTGGAAAAACTGTTTTTT. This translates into CASSEAGVFVEKLFF.

The CDR3 region is CASSLSDVKNTEAFF. The CDR3 DNA reads as TGTGCCAGCAGCTTGAGCGACGTAAAGAACACTGAAGCTTTCTTT. This rearrangement joins TRBV5-5 to TRBJ1-1; D uncertain. This CDR3 has 15 residues. V lost 1 base and J 1 base, leaving 11 bases between the germline ends. Germline CDR1 and CDR2: SGHKS and YYEKEE (reference sequence).

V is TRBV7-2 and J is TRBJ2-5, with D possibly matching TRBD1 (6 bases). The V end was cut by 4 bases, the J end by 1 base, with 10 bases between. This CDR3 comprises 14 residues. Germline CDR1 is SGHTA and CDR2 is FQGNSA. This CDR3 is CASSSDSPQETQYF. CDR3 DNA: TGTGCCAGCAGCTCGGACAGCCCCCAAGAGACCCAGTACTTC.

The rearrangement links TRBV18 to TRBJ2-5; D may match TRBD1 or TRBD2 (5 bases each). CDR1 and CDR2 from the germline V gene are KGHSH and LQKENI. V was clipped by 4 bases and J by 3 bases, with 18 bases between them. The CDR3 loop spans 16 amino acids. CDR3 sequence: CASSLSQGVPKETQYF. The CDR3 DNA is TGTGCCAGCTCACTCTCCCAGGGAGTCCCCAAAGAGACCCAGTACTTC.

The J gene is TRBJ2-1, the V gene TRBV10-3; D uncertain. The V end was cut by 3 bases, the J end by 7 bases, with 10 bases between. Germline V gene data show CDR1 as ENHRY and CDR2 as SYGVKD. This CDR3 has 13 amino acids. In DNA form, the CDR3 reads TGTGCCATCAGTGAAGGCTGGAGTAATGAGCAGTTCTTC. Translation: CAISEGWSNEQFF.

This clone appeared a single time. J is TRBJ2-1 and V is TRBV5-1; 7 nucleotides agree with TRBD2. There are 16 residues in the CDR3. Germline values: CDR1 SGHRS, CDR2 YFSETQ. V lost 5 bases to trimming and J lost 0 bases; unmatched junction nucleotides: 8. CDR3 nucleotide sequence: TGCGCCAGCAGAGAGAGCGGGGTAAGCTCCTACAATGAGCAGTTCTTC. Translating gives CASRESGVSSYNEQFF.

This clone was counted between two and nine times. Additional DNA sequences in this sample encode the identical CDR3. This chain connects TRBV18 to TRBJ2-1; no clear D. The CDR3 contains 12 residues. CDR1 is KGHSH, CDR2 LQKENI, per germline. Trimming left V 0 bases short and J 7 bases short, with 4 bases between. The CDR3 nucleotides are TGTGCCAGCTCACCACCAGGGAATGAGCAGTTCTTC. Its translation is CASSPPGNEQFF.

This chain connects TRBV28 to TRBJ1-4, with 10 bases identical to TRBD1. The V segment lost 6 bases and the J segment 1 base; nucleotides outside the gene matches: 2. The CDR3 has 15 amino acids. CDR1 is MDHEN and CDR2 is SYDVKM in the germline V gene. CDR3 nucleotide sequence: TGTGCCAGCAGGGACAGGGGGGGAACTAATGAAAAACTGTTTTTT. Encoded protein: CASRDRGGTNEKLFF.

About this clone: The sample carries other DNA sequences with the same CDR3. The CDR3 region is CASSLANSQETQYF. Written as DNA, the CDR3 is TGCGCCAGCAGCTTGGCGAACTCCCAAGAGACCCAGTACTTC. The chain carries TRBV5-1 and TRBJ2-5, with D unclear. Deletions cut 0 bases from V and 1 base from J, with 7 bases between. The germline CDR1 and CDR2 sequences are SGHRS and YFSETQ. This CDR3 comprises 14 residues.

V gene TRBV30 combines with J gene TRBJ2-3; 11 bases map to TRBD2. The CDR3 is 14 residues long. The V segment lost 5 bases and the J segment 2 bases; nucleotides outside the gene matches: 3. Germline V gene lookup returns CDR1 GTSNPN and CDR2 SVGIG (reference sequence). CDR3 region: CAWRLAGPTDTQYF. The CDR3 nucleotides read TGTGCCTGGCGACTAGCGGGGCCCACAGATACGCAGTATTTT.

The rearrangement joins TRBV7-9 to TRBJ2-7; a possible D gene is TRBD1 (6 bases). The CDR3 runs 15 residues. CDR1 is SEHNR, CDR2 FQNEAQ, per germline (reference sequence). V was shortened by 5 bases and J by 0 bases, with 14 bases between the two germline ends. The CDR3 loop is CASSQTGLSSYEQYF. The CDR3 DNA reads TGTGCCAGCAGCCAGACAGGTCTTTCCTCCTACGAGCAGTACTTC.

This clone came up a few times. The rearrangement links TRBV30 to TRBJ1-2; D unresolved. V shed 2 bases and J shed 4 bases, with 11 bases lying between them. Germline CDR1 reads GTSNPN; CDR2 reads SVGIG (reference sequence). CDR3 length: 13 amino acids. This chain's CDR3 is CAWSNGGAYGYTF. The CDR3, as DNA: TGTGCCTGGAGTAATGGAGGTGCCTATGGCTACACCTTC.

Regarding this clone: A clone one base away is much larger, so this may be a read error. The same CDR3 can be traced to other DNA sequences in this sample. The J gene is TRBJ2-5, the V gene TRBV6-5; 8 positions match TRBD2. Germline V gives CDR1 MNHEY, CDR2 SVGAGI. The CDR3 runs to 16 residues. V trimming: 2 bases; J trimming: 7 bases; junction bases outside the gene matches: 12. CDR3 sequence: CASSYGDGPGGGTQYF. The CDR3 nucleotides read TGTGCCAGCAGTTACGGCGACGGGCCCGGGGGGGGGACCCAGTACTTC.

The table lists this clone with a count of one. The chain's CDR3 is CASSEARGVIRRNTEAFF. The CDR3 DNA reads TGTGCCAGCAGTGAAGCTCGAGGGGTAATTAGGCGGAACACTGAAGCTTTCTTT. The chain carries TRBV6-1 and TRBJ1-1; a possible D gene is TRBD1 (5 bases). V was pared by 0 bases and J by 1 base, with 18 bases between. The CDR3 consists of 18 residues. Germline assignment: CDR1 MNHNS and CDR2 SASEGT.

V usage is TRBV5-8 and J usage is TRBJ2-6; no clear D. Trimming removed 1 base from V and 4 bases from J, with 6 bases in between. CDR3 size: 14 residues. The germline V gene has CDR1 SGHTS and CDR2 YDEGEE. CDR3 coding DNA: TGTGCCAGCAGCTTGAGAACCGGGGCCAACGTCCTGACTTTC. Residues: CASSLRTGANVLTF.

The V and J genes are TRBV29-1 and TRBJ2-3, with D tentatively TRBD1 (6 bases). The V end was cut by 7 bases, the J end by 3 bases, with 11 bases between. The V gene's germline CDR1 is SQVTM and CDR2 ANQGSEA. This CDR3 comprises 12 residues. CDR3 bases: TGCAGCGCCCAACAGGGAACAGATACGCAGTATTTT. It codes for CSAQQGTDTQYF.